This T cell receptor beta chain came from a study of blood T cell repertoires in COVID-19. Study as a whole: The United States, Italy and Spain were the sources of the acute and convalescent COVID-19 samples.

Profiled with immunoSEQ multiplex PCR; TCRdb holds only in-frame clones, not every one. The profile covers 130,000 to 150,000 clones, with roughly 88% appearing a single time and more than 1% taken by the ten largest. Trimming at V came to 0 bases and at J to 0 bases, leaving 2 bases not matched to a gene. The V gene's germline CDR1 is SGHNT and CDR2 YYREEE (reference sequence). The CDR3 has 15 amino acids. The chain has TRBV5-4 and TRBJ1-1, with TRBD1 matching over 7 bases. Sequenced sample: PBMCs or T cells enriched from blood (not recorded which). This receptor was taken from a woman in her twenties or thirties with acute COVID-19. The CDR3 spells CASSLAGQLNTEAFF. CDR3 bases: TGTGCCAGCAGCTTGGCGGGACAGTTGAACACTGAAGCTTTCTTT. The full variable domain, with the rest looked up from reference TRBV5-4 and TRBJ1-1, is ETGVTQSPTHLIKTRGQQVTLRCSSQSGHNTVSWYQQALGQGPQFIFQYYREEENGRGNFPPRFSGLQFPNYSSELNVNALELDDSALYLCASSLAGQLNTEAFFGQGTRLTVV.